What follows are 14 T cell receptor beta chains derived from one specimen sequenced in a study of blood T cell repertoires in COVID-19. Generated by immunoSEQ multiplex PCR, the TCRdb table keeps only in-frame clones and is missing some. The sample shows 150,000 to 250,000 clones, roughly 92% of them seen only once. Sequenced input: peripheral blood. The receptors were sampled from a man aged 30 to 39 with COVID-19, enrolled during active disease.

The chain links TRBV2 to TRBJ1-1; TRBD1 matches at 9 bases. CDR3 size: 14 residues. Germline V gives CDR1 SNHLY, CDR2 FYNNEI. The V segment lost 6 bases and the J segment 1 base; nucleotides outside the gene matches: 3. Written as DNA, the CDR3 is TGTGCCAGCAGGGGGACAGGGCCGAACACTGAAGCTTTCTTT. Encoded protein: CASRGTGPNTEAFF.

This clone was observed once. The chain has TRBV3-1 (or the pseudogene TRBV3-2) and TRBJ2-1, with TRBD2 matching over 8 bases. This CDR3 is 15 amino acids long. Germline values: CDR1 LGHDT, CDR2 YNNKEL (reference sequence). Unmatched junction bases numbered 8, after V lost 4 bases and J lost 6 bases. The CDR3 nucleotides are TGTGCCAGCAGCCGGGGGCGGGGGGTCCTCAATGAGCAGTTCTTC. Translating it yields CASSRGRGVLNEQFF.

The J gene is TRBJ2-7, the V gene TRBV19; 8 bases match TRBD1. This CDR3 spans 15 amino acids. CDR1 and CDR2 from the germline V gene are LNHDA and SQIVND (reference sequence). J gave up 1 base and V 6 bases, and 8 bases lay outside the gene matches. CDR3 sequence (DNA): TGTGCCAGTAGACTCCAAGGACAGGGTTCCTACGAGCAGTACTTC. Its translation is CASRLQGQGSYEQYF.

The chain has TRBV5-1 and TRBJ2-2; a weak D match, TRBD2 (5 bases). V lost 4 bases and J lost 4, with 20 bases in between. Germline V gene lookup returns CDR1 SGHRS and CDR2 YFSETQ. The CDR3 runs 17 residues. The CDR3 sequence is CASSSRALLGGTGELFF. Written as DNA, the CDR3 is TGCGCCAGCAGCAGTAGGGCCCTTCTCGGAGGCACCGGGGAGCTGTTTTTT. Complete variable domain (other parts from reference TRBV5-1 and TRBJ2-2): KAGVTQTPRYLIKTRGQQVTLSCSPISGHRSVSWYQQTPGQGLQFLFEYFSETQRNKGNFPGRFSGRQFSNSRSEMNVSTLELGDSALYLCASSSRALLGGTGELFFGEGSRLTVL.

The CDR3 DNA reads as TGTGCCAGCAGTGCGGTGACAGGGTCGGGTCAAGAGACCCAGTACTTC. It is translated as CASSAVTGSGQETQYF. This chain uses TRBV6-1 with TRBJ2-5; TRBD1 aligns across 7 bases. The CDR3 is made up of 16 amino acids. V was clipped by 4 bases and J by 2 bases; unmatched bases: 10. CDR1 is MNHNS, CDR2 SASEGT, per germline.

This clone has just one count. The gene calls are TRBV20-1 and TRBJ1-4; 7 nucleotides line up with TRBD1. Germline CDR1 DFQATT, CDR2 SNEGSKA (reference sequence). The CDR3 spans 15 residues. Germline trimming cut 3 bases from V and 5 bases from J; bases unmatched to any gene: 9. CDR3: CSASHGTAPNEKLFF. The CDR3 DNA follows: TGCAGTGCTAGTCATGGGACAGCCCCAAATGAAAAACTGTTTTTT.

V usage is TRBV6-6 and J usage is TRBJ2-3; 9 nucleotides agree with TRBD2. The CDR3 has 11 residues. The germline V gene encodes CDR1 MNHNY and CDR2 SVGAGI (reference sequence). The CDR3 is CGAGGRDTQYF. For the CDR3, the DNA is TGTGGGGCGGGGGGGCGCGATACGCAGTATTTT.

In nucleotides, the CDR3 is TGCGCCAGCAGCTTGGCTGACAAGAACACTGAAGCTTTCTTT. It specifies CASSLADKNTEAFF. This chain connects TRBV5-1 to TRBJ1-1; unclear D gene. The CDR3 extends over 14 amino acids. Germline CDR1 SGHRS, CDR2 YFSETQ. V gave up 0 bases and J gave up 1 base, with 7 bases separating them.

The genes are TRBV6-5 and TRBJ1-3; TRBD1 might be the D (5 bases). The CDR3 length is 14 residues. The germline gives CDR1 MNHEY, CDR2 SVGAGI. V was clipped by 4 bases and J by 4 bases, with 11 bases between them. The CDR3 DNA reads TGTGCCAGCAGTTCGACAGAGAGAGGAAACACCATATATTTT. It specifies CASSSTERGNTIYF.

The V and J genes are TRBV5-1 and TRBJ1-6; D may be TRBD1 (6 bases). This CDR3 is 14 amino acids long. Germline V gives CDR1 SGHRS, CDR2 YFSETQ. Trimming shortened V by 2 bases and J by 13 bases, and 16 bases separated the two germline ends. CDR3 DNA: TGCGCCAGCAGCTTCACACAGGGAATCAGGCCCCTCCACTTT. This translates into CASSFTQGIRPLHF.

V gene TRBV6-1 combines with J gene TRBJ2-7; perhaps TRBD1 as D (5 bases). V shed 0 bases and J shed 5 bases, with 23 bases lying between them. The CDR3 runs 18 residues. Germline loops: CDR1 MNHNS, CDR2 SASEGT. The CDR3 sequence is CASSEAQQDQDFLHEQYF. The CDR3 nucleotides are TGTGCCAGCAGTGAAGCTCAACAGGACCAGGATTTCCTGCACGAGCAGTACTTC.

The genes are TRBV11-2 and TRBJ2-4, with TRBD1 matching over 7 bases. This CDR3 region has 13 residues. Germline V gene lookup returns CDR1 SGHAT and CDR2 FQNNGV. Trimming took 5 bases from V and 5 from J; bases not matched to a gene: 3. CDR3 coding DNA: TGTGCCAGCAGCCAAGACAGGGAAAACATTCAGTACTTC. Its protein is CASSQDRENIQYF.

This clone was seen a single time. CDR3 region: CSLTHGGETQYF. CDR3 nucleotide sequence: TGCAGCCTGACCCACGGGGGAGAGACCCAGTACTTC. The chain couples TRBV29-1 to TRBJ2-5, with D possibly being TRBD2 (6 bases). This CDR3 region has 12 residues. The V gene's germline CDR1 is SQVTM and CDR2 ANQGSEA. The V end lost 8 bases, the J end lost 4 bases, and 14 bases lay between the germline ends. Looking up the rest from reference TRBV29-1 and TRBJ2-5 gives the full variable domain: SAVISQKPSRDICQRGTSLTIQCQVDSQVTMMFWYRQQPGQSLTLIATANQGSEATYESGFVIDKFPISRPNLTFSTLTVSNMSPEDSSIYLCSLTHGGETQYFGPGTRLLVL.

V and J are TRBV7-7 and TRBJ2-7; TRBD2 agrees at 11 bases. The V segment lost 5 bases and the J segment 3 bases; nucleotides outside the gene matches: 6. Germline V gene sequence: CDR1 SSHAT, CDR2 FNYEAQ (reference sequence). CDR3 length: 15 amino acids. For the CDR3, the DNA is TGTGCCAGCAGCCCAACTAGCGGGGGTATCTACGAGCAGTACTTC. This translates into CASSPTSGGIYEQYF.